Below, one TCR beta chain is given with its context. The data derive from a study of cytomegalovirus exposure and HLA in healthy donors. The V gene's germline CDR1 is GTSNPN and CDR2 SVGIG (reference sequence). V lost 3 bases and J 0 bases, leaving 21 bases between the germline ends. The CDR3 is 18 amino acids. The PCR employed 60 Vbeta primers together with 13 Jbeta primers. Clones were read by immunoSEQ multiplex PCR, and TCRdb kept only the in-frame ones, dropping some. Among tens of thousands of clones listed, around four fifths were seen once. Sequenced input: PBMCs. The source of this sequence is a man between 25 and 39 years old in good health and CMV-seronegative. The chain employs TRBV30 and TRBJ1-3; no reliable D call. CDR3 DNA: TGTGCCTGGAGGCCGCGGGCAAGATTCCTAAGCTCTGGAAACACCATATATTTT. This gives the protein CAWRPRARFLSSGNTIYF.